This T cell receptor beta chain was identified in a study of T cell responses to AZD1222 COVID-19 vaccine. Data came from immunoSEQ multiplex PCR; TCRdb stores just in-frame clones and leaves some out. The sample carries about 130,000 clones, approximately 88% recorded once. Germline values: CDR1 SGHVS, CDR2 FQNEAQ. The CDR3 has 15 amino acids. The V gene lost 5 bases and the J gene lost 0 bases, with 13 bases spanning the gap. The TCR comes from an adult in good health. The genes are TRBV7-8 and TRBJ1-1, with D possibly matching TRBD1 (5 bases). Here the sequenced sample was peripheral blood, taken on day 0 of AZD1222 vaccination. This chain's CDR3 is CASSPRTNVNTEAFF. In nucleotides, the CDR3 is TGTGCCAGCAGCCCTCGGACAAATGTGAACACTGAAGCTTTCTTT.